Below, 18 T cell receptor beta chains from the same sample are listed, as sequenced in a study of T cell responses to AZD1222 COVID-19 vaccine. Profiling relied on immunoSEQ multiplex PCR, and the TCRdb table lists in-frame clones only, not all of them. This sample has tens of thousands of clones, with approximately 79% found just once. Sequenced material: peripheral blood, taken on day 0 of MenACWY control vaccination. These receptors all come from an adult in good health.

This clone was counted only a few times. The chain carries TRBV24-1 and TRBJ2-2, with 14 bases aligning to TRBD2. CDR1 KGHDR and CDR2 SFDVKD come from the germline V gene. Trimming took 4 bases from V and 3 from J; bases not matched to a gene: 9. This CDR3 comprises 19 residues. The CDR3: CATSDTGTSGGSYTGELFF. The CDR3 DNA sequence: TGTGCCACCAGTGACACCGGGACTAGCGGGGGATCCTACACCGGGGAGCTGTTTTTT.

V usage is TRBV12-3 or TRBV12-4 and J usage is TRBJ2-7; 8 bases line up with TRBD1. Trimming cost V 6 bases and J 5 bases; bases outside gene matches: 6. The CDR3 is 13 amino acids. In DNA form, the CDR3 reads TGTGCCAGCAGCCCCCCGACAGGGGACGAGCAGTACTTC. Translating gives CASSPPTGDEQYF.

This clone has only a few counts. The V gene is TRBV19, the J gene TRBJ2-1; TRBD2 is a possible D gene (6 bases). Germline-derived CDR1 and CDR2 are LNHDA and SQIVND (reference sequence). This CDR3 has 15 amino acids. The V gene lost 4 bases and the J gene lost 9 bases, with 19 bases spanning the gap. CDR3 sequence: CASSKTGTAGGEQFF. The CDR3 nucleotides are TGTGCCAGTAGTAAAACCGGGACTGCGGGTGGTGAGCAGTTCTTC.

This chain connects TRBV6-5 to TRBJ1-2, with 7 bases aligning to TRBD1. The germline gives CDR1 MNHEY, CDR2 SVGAGI. The CDR3 runs to 13 residues. With 6 bases clipped from V and 3 bases from J, the junction kept 4 bases outside the gene matches. CDR3 sequence (DNA): TGTGCCAGCAGAAAGGGACAGCACTATGGCTACACCTTC. Its translation: CASRKGQHYGYTF.

This clone was observed once. A much larger clone differs from this one at a single base, so this may be a read error. This chain links TRBV14 with TRBJ2-2; D not certain. The V and J ends lost 4 bases and 0 bases respectively, with 12 bases between them. The CDR3 has 16 residues. Germline CDR1 reads SGHDN; CDR2 reads FVKESK. The CDR3 protein is CASSLTMTANTGELFF. CDR3 coding DNA: TGTGCCAGCAGCCTCACTATGACCGCGAACACCGGGGAGCTGTTTTTT.

J is TRBJ2-2 and V is TRBV5-1; 7 nucleotides align to TRBD2. This CDR3 is built from 13 residues. Trimming took 4 bases from V and 3 from J; bases not matched to a gene: 0. The germline gives CDR1 SGHRS, CDR2 YFSETQ. The CDR3 DNA follows: TGCGCCAGCAGCCGGGAGGACACCGGGGAGCTGTTTTTT. Protein sequence: CASSREDTGELFF. Looking up the rest from reference TRBV5-1 and TRBJ2-2 gives the full variable domain: KAGVTQTPRYLIKTRGQQVTLSCSPISGHRSVSWYQQTPGQGLQFLFEYFSETQRNKGNFPGRFSGRQFSNSRSEMNVSTLELGDSALYLCASSREDTGELFFGEGSRLTVL.

This chain uses TRBV28 with TRBJ1-1; D perhaps matches TRBD1 (5 bases). Germline V CDR1 and CDR2: MDHEN, SYDVKM. V was cut by 6 bases and J by 3 bases, with 14 bases left in between. This CDR3 has 14 residues. The DNA for the CDR3 is TGTGCCAGCAGGTGGCCGGGGGGGTACACTGAAGCTTTCTTT. It encodes CASRWPGGYTEAFF.

This chain links TRBV5-4 with TRBJ2-2; D perhaps matches TRBD2 (6 bases). Germline CDR1 and CDR2: SGHNT and YYREEE (reference sequence). Trimming removed 4 bases at V and 4 bases at J, with 20 bases between. This CDR3 region has 17 residues. The CDR3 loop reads CASSPPLGGVGTGELFF. DNA for the CDR3: TGTGCCAGCAGCCCCCCCCTTGGCGGGGTGGGCACCGGGGAGCTGTTTTTT.

This clone was recorded a few times. This sequence joins TRBV3-1 (or the pseudogene TRBV3-2) and TRBJ2-7; weak D call: TRBD1 (5 bases). Looked up from germline, CDR1 is LGHDT and CDR2 is YNNKEL (reference sequence). With 3 bases removed from V and 4 bases from J, the gap between germline ends came to 22 bases. The CDR3 is made up of 17 amino acids. The CDR3 loop reads CASSQGHLARVTYEQYF. CDR3 nucleotide sequence: TGTGCCAGCAGCCAGGGCCATCTGGCCAGGGTAACGTACGAGCAGTACTTC.

This clone occurred once. The V gene is TRBV19, the J gene TRBJ2-5; 7 positions match TRBD1. V lost 3 bases, J lost 4 bases, and 11 bases stayed unmatched. This CDR3 spans 16 amino acids. Germline CDR1 is LNHDA and CDR2 is SQIVND (reference sequence). CDR3 region: CASSMRQGEWGETQYF. The CDR3 coding sequence is TGTGCCAGTAGTATGCGACAGGGAGAGTGGGGAGAGACCCAGTACTTC.

With respect to this clone: This sample also contains other DNA sequences that code for the same CDR3. The chain uses TRBV4-1 and TRBJ1-5; the D is unclear. Per the germline V gene, CDR1 is MGHRA and CDR2 is YSYEKL. Trimming left V 0 bases short and J 4 bases short, with 13 bases between. The CDR3 has 16 amino acids. CDR3 loop: CASSQDGGLGNQPQHF. The CDR3 DNA sequence: TGCGCCAGCAGCCAAGATGGAGGTTTGGGTAATCAGCCCCAGCATTTT.

The count of this clone is one. The rearrangement joins TRBV5-1 to TRBJ2-3; D remains unclear. Germline assignment: CDR1 SGHRS and CDR2 YFSETQ. V was trimmed by 0 bases and J by 6 bases, leaving 11 bases between them. The CDR3 has 14 amino acids. For the CDR3, the DNA is TGCGCCAGCAGCTTGGCCGGTTACGTTGATACGCAGTATTTT. This gives the protein CASSLAGYVDTQYF.

V gene TRBV5-6 combines with J gene TRBJ2-7; D call uncertain. Trimming left V 7 bases short and J 3 bases short, with 14 bases between. CDR1 and CDR2 from the germline V gene are SGHDT and YYEEEE. The CDR3 runs 13 residues. The CDR3 protein is CASRAPSGYEQYF. In DNA form, the CDR3 reads TGTGCCAGCCGAGCCCCGTCGGGCTACGAGCAGTACTTC.

This sequence joins TRBV28 and TRBJ2-2; maybe TRBD2 (6 bases). V was cut by 5 bases and J by 11 bases, with 18 bases left in between. The V gene's germline CDR1 is MDHEN and CDR2 SYDVKM. The length of the CDR3 is 14 residues. CDR3 bases: TGTGCCAGCAGTGATACATTGGGGGGTCAAGAGCTGTTTTTT. As protein: CASSDTLGGQELFF.

This clone was detected only a few times. The chain has TRBV5-5 and TRBJ2-4, with TRBD2 matching 13 bases. Germline CDR1 is SGHKS and CDR2 is YYEKEE (reference sequence). The CDR3 loop spans 17 amino acids. The V segment lost 4 bases and the J segment 3 bases; nucleotides outside the gene matches: 7. The CDR3 reads CASSPTSGGVVKNIQYF. Written as DNA, the CDR3 is TGTGCCAGCAGCCCAACTAGCGGGGGGGTAGTCAAAAACATTCAGTACTTC.

CDR3: CAWSQGDEKLFF. The CDR3 coding sequence is TGTGCCTGGAGTCAGGGAGATGAAAAACTGTTTTTT. V gene TRBV30 combines with J gene TRBJ1-4; a weak D match, TRBD1 (5 bases). The CDR3 runs to 12 residues. V was clipped by 2 bases and J by 6 bases, with 7 bases between them. Germline CDR1 and CDR2: GTSNPN and SVGIG (reference sequence).

The CDR3 bases are TGTGCCAGCAGCCAAGGGTACGGCATCACTGAAGCTTTCTTT. Its protein is CASSQGYGITEAFF. This sequence joins TRBV5-6 and TRBJ1-1; D remains unclear. The V end lost 4 bases, the J end lost 4 bases, and 14 bases lay between the germline ends. Germline V gene data show CDR1 as SGHDT and CDR2 as YYEEEE. The CDR3 spans 14 residues. Full variable domain (missing parts from reference TRBV5-6 and TRBJ1-1): DAGVTQSPTHLIKTRGQQVTLRCSPKSGHDTVSWYQQALGQGPQFIFQYYEEEERQRGNFPDRFSGHQFPNYSSELNVNALLLGDSALYLCASSQGYGITEAFFGQGTRLTVV.

This clone was picked up a small number of times. The chain employs TRBV20-1 and TRBJ1-6; possibly TRBD1 for D (6 bases). This CDR3 is 15 amino acids long. Trimming cost V 3 bases and J 7 bases, with 16 bases left between them. Germline CDR1 is DFQATT and CDR2 is SNEGSKA (reference sequence). The CDR3 loop reads CSASSSGDGNSPLHF. CDR3 DNA sequence: TGCAGTGCTAGTTCCTCAGGGGATGGGAATTCACCCCTCCACTTT.